The present entry profiles one T cell receptor beta chain with its context. This clone's antigen is unknown. The record has no base qualities; no much larger clone is one base away. The record originates from a study of cytomegalovirus exposure and HLA in healthy donors (dated by TCRdb to 2016 to 2017). For the study in its entirety: According to an earlier analysis of 587 of the donors, roughly 180 million T cells yielded approximately 120 million unique TCR beta sequences and less than 300 Gb of sequence data. An early release covering roughly 640 HLA-typed donors comprised approximately 300 gigabases of sequencing data and some 79 million unique TCR sequences. Of the approximately 400 genotyped donors, around 81% fell in the genetic ancestry cluster associated with self-reported Caucasian donors. The study aimed to test whether signatures of past pathogen exposure could be identified by cataloging public T cell receptors. The study profiled the T cell repertoires of approximately 700 subjects by immunosequencing and related them to cytomegalovirus serostatus. In addition to the first cohort of 666 subjects, a separate validation cohort of about 120 different subjects was used. To predict cytomegalovirus infection status, the study combined high-throughput TCR immunosequencing, statistical association of individual TCRs with disease status, and machine learning. A later analysis re-examined previously published TCR beta repertoires from 610 or so donors and added high-resolution HLA genotyping to investigate patterns of TCR occurrence. Rather than drawing on any new phenotypic data, the later analysis identified candidate immune exposures from TCR beta sequences and the way those sequences occurred across donors. In an earlier analysis of over 550 of the donors, high-throughput TCR beta sequencing was used to judge whether each TCR beta V gene segment behaved as functional or pseudogenic. Donor age, sex, ethnicity and CMV serostatus were compiled alongside the repertoire data. A later genetic analysis used genome-wide SNP genotypes for about 65% of the roughly 700 donors, treating that subset as a discovery cohort. All discovery cohort repertoires had been generated on a single sequencing platform. Both class I and class II loci were covered by HLA typing, at four-digit resolution. Typing coverage differed by locus: A, B, C, DRB1 and DQB1 were typed in roughly 620-630 donors, DQA1 in roughly 500, DPA1 in approximately 610, and DPB1 in roughly 470. Four or five DR-DQ haplotypes were treated as single units for association and clustering because of strong linkage in the cohort. Across about 370 genotyped donors of the cohort, an average of 235,054 unique TCR beta nucleotide sequences per donor were sequenced, and 15% to 20% of those sequences were non-productive.

Points the paper makes about the study in general: In a later analysis, the rate of TCR association differed among HLA loci, with DRB1 alleles having the most associated TCRs and HLA-C alleles having the fewest. Because HLA typing was unavailable for some donors at each locus, only the typed subset was used in association tests. Broadly in line with IMGT annotations, most TCR beta V segments showed up in productive rearrangements about 87% or about 30% of the time in an earlier analysis of 450 to 750 of the donors. Correlated functional status among segregating V segments might reflect linkage disequilibrium, but an unknown experimental factor could not be ruled out. In vitro tests confirmed that three of the cytomegalovirus-associated TCR beta chains recognize cytomegalovirus antigens. While some public TCRs were present in many individuals, most TCR sequences turned up only very rarely across donors. This cohort had only TCR beta chains sequenced, and the lack of alpha or paired-chain data limited which features could be detected. The presence/absence analyses assumed that sequencing depth was roughly uniform across donors, and that assumption may not be true. The sequencing pipeline was judged likely to have produced a cluster of highly shared sequence variants as a technical artifact. At a false discovery rate of 0.05, a later analysis linked approximately 18,000 TCR beta sequences to specific HLA alleles. Assigning TCR associations to individual alleles was difficult when HLA alleles, especially DR and DQ, strongly co-occurred. A further reported finding was that TCR beta sequences accurately predicted the HLA-A and HLA-B alleles for most subjects in the first cohort. In a later genetic analysis, a missense DCLRE1C variant was associated with V-gene and J-gene trimming of TCR beta chains, and the association was replicated in an independent cohort. The authors suggested that the approach could potentially be generalized to other disease states and immunological phenotypes. According to a later analysis, most CMV-associated TCR beta chains appeared to be HLA-restricted, and the HLA associations seemed to be driven largely by CMV exposure. A total of roughly 160 TCR beta chains were listed by the study as associated with cytomegalovirus. Because the 87-base-pair reads could not distinguish some IMGT-functional V segments, including TRBV6-2 and TRBV6-3, those segments were excluded. In a later analysis, several top co-occurrence clusters were reported to appear linked to parvovirus B19, influenza, CMV and Epstein-Barr virus. Compared with equally common non-associated chains, HLA-associated TCR beta chains in a later analysis were more clonally expanded and had lower generation probabilities. The classifier was reported to diagnose cytomegalovirus status with high specificity and sensitivity in both the original cohort and the validation cohort. About 17 rarely observed V segments, including chromosome 9 orphons, were excluded from the earlier analysis of a few hundred of the donors because counts were too low. In a later genetic analysis, fewer N-insertions in productive TCRs were reported among donors in an Asian-associated ancestry cluster than the roughly 700-donor mean. The only immune exposure information available for the cohort was CMV serostatus.

Receptor libraries were prepared by the immunoSEQ multiplex PCR assay. The multiplex PCR relied on a mix of 60 forward primers for TCR Vbeta segments and 13 reverse primers for TCR Jbeta segments. The CDR3 region of rearranged TCR beta genes was amplified from genomic DNA by a multiplex PCR assay. On the Illumina HiSeq System, the amplified TCR beta libraries were sequenced as 87-base-pair reads. The published analysis was carried out like this. A later analysis counted tens of millions of unique TCR beta chains across the 690 or so repertoires, and 9 million to 14 million of these chains were shared by at least two donors. A nearest-neighbor algorithm error-corrected the raw reads and collapsed the reads into unique sequences, merging closely related sequences to remove PCR and sequencing errors. Alignment of CDR3 sequences to IMGT reference sequences was used to assign V, D and J gene segments. For a sequence to be retained, a match of at least six nucleotides to both a V gene segment and a J gene segment was required. Rearrangements were called productive when the CDR3 lacked stop codons and stayed in frame with V and J; all others were non-productive. Following IMGT convention, CDR3 was defined as the stretch from the second conserved V-encoded cysteine up to the conserved J-encoded phenylalanine. Sequences without an unambiguous match to a single V gene segment were excluded from the earlier analysis of about 640 of the donors. An earlier analysis of fewer than 650 of the donors classified V segments as functional when productive rearrangements were above 56.7% and as segregating when the standard deviation between donors was above 5%. A statistical classification framework was built for diagnosing cytomegalovirus status from the catalog of TCR beta chain sequences. In a later analysis, V and J genes were assigned by comparing TCR nucleotide sequences against IMGT/GENE-DB human TR gene sequences. In a later analysis, CDR3 sequences and most-parsimonious VDJ recombination scenarios were assigned using the TCRdist pipeline. A later analysis defined each TCR beta chain by its CDR3 amino acid sequence plus V-gene family, and excluded reads lacking a unique V-gene family. As a way to deal with suspected cross-contamination and a sequencing artifact, a later analysis dropped under 600 nucleotide sequences that were highly shared and had low generation probability. A later analysis calculated a clonal expansion index for each public chain from normalized within-repertoire ranks of inferred template counts. In a later analysis, generation probabilities were computed with a VDJ recombination model fitted to out-of-frame rearrangements, and the resulting probabilities were checked against IGoR. A later analysis scored TCR-TCR, TCR-HLA and TCR-CMV co-occurrence with hypergeometric tests, applying a repertoire-size bias correction to TCR pairs. To estimate false discovery rates, a later analysis permuted the HLA or CMV assignments 20 times. In a later analysis, co-occurring TCRs were grouped using DBSCAN, with TCRdist sequence similarity added in when clustering inside HLA-allele-positive subsets. Repertoires with fewer than 30,000 or more than 120,000 public chains, plus five repertoires with anomalous nucleotide sharing, were excluded from co-occurrence clustering. Held by TCRdb, this immuneACCESS table contains in-frame sequences only and omits some clones. Under half of the omission traces to an unresolved V gene where checked; the cause of the rest is unknown. That table gives V, J and clone size, and the DNA gave D and trimming. The sample table contains approximately 170,000 clones; only one count was recorded for roughly 83% of them. About 1.2% of the sample rests with the top ten.

The CDR3, cysteine through phenylalanine, is 13 amino acids long. Just CDR3 DNA is preserved here, 39 bases in frame from base 1. The germline V gene (reference sequence) sets CDR1 to MNHNY and CDR2 to SVGAGI. V ends up 6 bases short and J 4 bases short, with an unmatched junction base count of 4. The cohort comprised hundreds of healthy bone marrow donors. At the time of sampling, all cohort members were nominally healthy, though unrecorded immune exposures were likely present. The donor tested CMV seronegative, placing the donor among the 350 to 400 seronegative members of the cohort. A peripheral blood sample was provided by each donor, and peripheral blood mononuclear cells were used for TCR beta sequencing. The Qiagen DNeasy Blood Extraction Kit was used to extract genomic DNA from the blood cell samples.

The sequence is built from TRBV6-6 and TRBJ2-5, and 8 junction bases match TRBD2. The source material was PBMCs. The sequence was collected from a boy aged 2 to 10 in good health and CMV-seronegative. CDR3 sequence: CASSGTSRETQYF. The nucleotide sequence is TGTGCCAGCAGCGGGACTAGTAGAGAGACCCAGTACTTC.